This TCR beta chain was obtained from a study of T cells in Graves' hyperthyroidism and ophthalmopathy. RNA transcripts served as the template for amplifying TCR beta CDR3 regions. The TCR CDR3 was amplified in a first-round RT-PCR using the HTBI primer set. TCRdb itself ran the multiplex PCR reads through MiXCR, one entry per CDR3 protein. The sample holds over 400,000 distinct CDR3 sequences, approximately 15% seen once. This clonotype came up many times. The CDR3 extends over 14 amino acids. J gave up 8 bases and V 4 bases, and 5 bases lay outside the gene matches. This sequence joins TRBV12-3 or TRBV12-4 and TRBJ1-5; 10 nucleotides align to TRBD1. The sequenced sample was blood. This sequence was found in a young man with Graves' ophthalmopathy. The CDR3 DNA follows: TGTGCCAGCAGTTCCGGGGACAGGGGCGAGCCCCAGCATTTT. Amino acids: CASSSGDRGEPQHF.